This T cell receptor beta chain was sequenced for a study of human T cells and chemical hapten exposure (dated by TCRdb to 2020 to 2023). Regarding the complete study: For sensitization, 2% DPC in acetone was applied to a 2 cm by 2 cm area of upper inner arm skin. Throughout the approximately 24-week study period, patients were also given weekly therapeutic DPC doses on the scalp. Patch testing was performed on the upper back with Finn chambers containing 0.01% DPC, and the patch tests were scored after 6 days according to International Contact Dermatitis Research Group standards. The patient cohort, mostly female, included alopecia areata with under or over 50% scalp involvement, alopecia totalis and alopecia universalis. Libraries were pooled for sequencing, and variation in per-sample TCR yields was attributed mainly to small differences in library volumes within the pool. In alopecia patients, the study followed how the peripheral blood TCR repertoire changed in vivo over primary and secondary sensitization to diphenylcyclopropenone (DPC), a hapten. Patient blood was sampled pre-sensitization (week 0) and at 2, 6 and about 24 weeks after DPC sensitization. Blood for TCR sequencing was provided by twenty-nine alopecia patients at one to four time points (pre-sensitization, 2, 6 and 24 weeks). Each blood RNA sample was used to sequence both TCR alpha and TCR beta chains. What the research found in general, with its limitations: A positive correlation was found between the number of PT1 expanded TCRs and patch test score, with significance reached at thresholds 8, 16 and 32 but not 4. After repeated subsampling, changes were observed in the strength of the expansion versus patch-test correlation and in the threshold at which the correlation became significant. Significantly more large CDR3 similarity clusters were formed by expanded TCRs than by pre-sensitization or healthy control sets, consistent with antigen-driven responses. The number of TCRs above 1 in 1000 frequency did not change with DPC sensitization; there was no evidence of global repertoire structure alterations. Because every patient had alopecia, a presumed autoimmune disease, the patients' immune response might differ from that of healthy individuals.

Library preparation used RACE. Sequencing relied on a NextSeq 500. During library preparation, unique molecular identifiers were attached to individual cDNA molecules so that TCRs could be counted quantitatively and reproducibly. The original pipeline was this. A median of around 100,000 TCRs per sample was observed, with a range of 23,224 to 690,600. V, J and CDR3 annotation of the TCR reads was carried out using the Decombinator software suite. Every sample was subsampled to the same number of TCRs (28,000) for the PS versus PT1 abundance plots. TCRs were defined as expanded if absent before sensitization and observed at least eight times at the 2-week time point. TCRdb's own reprocessing of the public reads used fastp at Q25 and MiXCR and kept productive beta chains. Each CDR3 protein gets just one entry, which takes the most common genes and DNA from the rows behind it. TCRdb's processing, not the authors', yielded these V and J calls. The sample profile shows tens of thousands of distinct CDR3 sequences; more than 9.5% of them were found once. 2% to 2.5% of the sample goes to the ten largest clones.

Spanning cysteine to phenylalanine, the CDR3 consists of 17 amino acids. The retained sequence is limited to the CDR3, 51 bases, with the frame set at the first base. The germline V gene (reference sequence) sets CDR1 to MNHNY and CDR2 to SVGAGI. What the time point label conveys for this sample: patch test 3, about 24 weeks after DPC sensitization. The treatment or condition label, as the study defines it: therapeutic diphenylcyclopropenone sensitization with weekly scalp DPC. Total RNA was extracted from unfractionated whole blood collected in Tempus Blood RNA tubes. At every patch-test visit, the blood draw took place before the patch test was put on. Patients were considered eligible if aged 18 to 70, diagnosed with alopecia and deemed suitable for DPC therapy, and patients were excluded if pregnant. On this clonotype: The antigen it binds to is not known. The germline gene is not matched at one end of the junction; a read error may be the cause.

The rearrangement joined TRBV6-6 to TRBJ2-6, with TRBD2 matching 9 junction bases. The clonotype comes from a woman in her forties with alopecia areata. Some clones in this sample may be carry-over from other donors' samples. The material sequenced was whole blood, taken in connection with sensitization to the hapten diphenylcyclopropenone (DPC). This receptor carries the CDR3 CASSYSTSGSGAIVLTF. The nucleotide sequence reads TGTGCCAGCAGTTACTCGACTAGCGGCTCTGGGGCCATCGTCCTGACTTTC.